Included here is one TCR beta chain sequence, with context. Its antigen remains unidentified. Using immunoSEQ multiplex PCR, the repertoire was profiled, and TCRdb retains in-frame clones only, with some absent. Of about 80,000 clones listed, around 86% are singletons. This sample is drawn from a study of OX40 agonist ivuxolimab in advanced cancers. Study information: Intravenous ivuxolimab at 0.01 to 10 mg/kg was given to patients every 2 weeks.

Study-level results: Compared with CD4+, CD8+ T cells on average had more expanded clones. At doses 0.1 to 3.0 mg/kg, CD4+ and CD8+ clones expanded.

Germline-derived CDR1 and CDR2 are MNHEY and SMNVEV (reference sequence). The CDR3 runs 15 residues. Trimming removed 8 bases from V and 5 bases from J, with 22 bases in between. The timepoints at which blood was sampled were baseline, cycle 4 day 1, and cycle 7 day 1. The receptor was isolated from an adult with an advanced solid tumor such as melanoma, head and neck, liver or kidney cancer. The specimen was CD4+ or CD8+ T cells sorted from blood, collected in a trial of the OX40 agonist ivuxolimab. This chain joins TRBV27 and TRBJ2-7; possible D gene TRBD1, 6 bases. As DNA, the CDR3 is TGTGCCAGCCGGGGTCTGGGGGCTAATTTCGACGAGCAGTACTTC. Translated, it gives CASRGLGANFDEQYF.